The T cell receptor beta chain under discussion was sequenced for a study of blood T cell repertoires in COVID-19. Overall study: Samples taken during acute and convalescent COVID-19 were collected in the United States, Italy and Spain. T cells, B-cell-depleted T cells, or PBMCs supplied cDNA or gDNA.

Per the authors' pipeline: Cell counts per sample came from amplifying reference gene primers. The method was immunoSEQ multiplex PCR; TCRdb's version includes in-frame clones alone and lacks a portion of them. Clone size and V and J calls were adopted from that table, with D and trimming inferred from the DNA. The sample lists 150,000 to 190,000 clones, 84% occurring once. Trimming removed 5 bases from V and 4 bases from J, with 8 bases in between. CDR3 length: 13 amino acids. Per germline, CDR1 MNHEY and CDR2 SMNVEV (reference sequence). Sequencing was performed on peripheral blood. This sequence was found in a woman aged 50 to 60 with acute or convalescent COVID-19. V is TRBV27 and J is TRBJ1-4, with D perhaps TRBD1 (5 bases). This CDR3 reads CASSDSFNEKLFF. CDR3 in DNA: TGTGCCAGCAGTGACAGCTTTAATGAAAAACTGTTTTTT.